The sequence of this T cell receptor beta chain was determined in a study of T cells in localized non-small cell lung cancer. Trimming stripped 7 bases from V and 0 bases from J, with 9 bases between. The CDR3 totals 13 residues. Germline V gene data show CDR1 as MDHEN and CDR2 as SYDVKM. The method was immunoSEQ multiplex PCR; TCRdb's version includes in-frame clones alone and lacks a portion of them. This table holds 1,800 or so clones, about 42% found once. This TCR was sampled from a male donor older than 55 with stage II lung adenocarcinoma. Sequencing was performed on lung tumor tissue, taken before any cancer treatment. The chain recombines TRBV28 with TRBJ1-1; no definite D call. This chain's CDR3 is CASMDELNTEAFF. As DNA, the CDR3 is TGTGCCAGCATGGACGAATTGAACACTGAAGCTTTCTTT.